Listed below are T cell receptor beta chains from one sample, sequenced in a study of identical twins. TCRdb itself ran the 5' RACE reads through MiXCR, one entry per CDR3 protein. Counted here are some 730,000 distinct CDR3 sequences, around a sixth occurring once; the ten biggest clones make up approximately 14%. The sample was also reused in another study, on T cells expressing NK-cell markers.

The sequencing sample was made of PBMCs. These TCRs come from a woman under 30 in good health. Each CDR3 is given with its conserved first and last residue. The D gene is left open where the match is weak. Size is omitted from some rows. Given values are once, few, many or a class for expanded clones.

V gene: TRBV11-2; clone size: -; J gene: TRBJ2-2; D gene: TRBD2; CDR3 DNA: TGTGCCAGCAGCTTAGATCTGTCCTTAGAATGGACTAGCGGGAGCACCGGGGAGCTGTTTTTT; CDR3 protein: CASSLDLSLEWTSGSTGELFF
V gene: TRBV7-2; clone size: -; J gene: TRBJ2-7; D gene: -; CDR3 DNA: TGTGCCAGCAGCGCGCACGCGGATTCCGAGCAGTACTTC; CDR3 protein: CASSAHADSEQYF
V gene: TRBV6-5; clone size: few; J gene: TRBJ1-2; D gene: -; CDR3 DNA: TGTGCCAGCAGTTACGTCGGTAACTATGGCTACACCTTC; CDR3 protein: CASSYVGNYGYTF
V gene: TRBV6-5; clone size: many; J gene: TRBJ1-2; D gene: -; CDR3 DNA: TGTGCCAGCAGTTACCGCGGTTTAGGGGATGGCTACACCTTC; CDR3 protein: CASSYRGLGDGYTF
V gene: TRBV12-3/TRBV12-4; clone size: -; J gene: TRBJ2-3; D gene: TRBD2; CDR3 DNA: TGTGCCAGCACACTAGCGGGGGGGTCGGGTACGCAGTATTTT; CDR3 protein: CASTLAGGSGTQYF
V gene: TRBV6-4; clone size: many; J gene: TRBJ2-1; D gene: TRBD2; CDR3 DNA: TGTGCCAGCAGTGAGGGTAGCGGGGGGGCCAATGAGCAGTTCTTC; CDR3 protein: CASSEGSGGANEQFF
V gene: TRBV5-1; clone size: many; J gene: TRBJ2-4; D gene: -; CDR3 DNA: TGCGCCAGCAGCTTGGCCCCGGGACAAGTCCAGTACTTC; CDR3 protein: CASSLAPGQVQYF
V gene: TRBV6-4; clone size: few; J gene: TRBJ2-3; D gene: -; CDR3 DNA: TGTGCCAGCAGTGTGGAGAGGAGCTACACAGATACGCAGTATTTT; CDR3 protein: CASSVERSYTDTQYF
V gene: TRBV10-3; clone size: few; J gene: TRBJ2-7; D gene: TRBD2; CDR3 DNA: TGTGCCATCAGGGAGACTAGCGGGTCCTCCTACGAGCAGTACTTC; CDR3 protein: CAIRETSGSSYEQYF
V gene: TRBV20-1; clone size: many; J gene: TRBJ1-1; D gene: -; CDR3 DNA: TGCAGTGCTAGAGGGCAGATGAACACTGAAGCTTTCTTT; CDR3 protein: CSARGQMNTEAFF
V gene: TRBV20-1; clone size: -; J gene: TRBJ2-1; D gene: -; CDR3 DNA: TGCAGTGCTAGAGACCTGACGGGGACATCGGATGAGCAGTTCTTC; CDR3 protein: CSARDLTGTSDEQFF
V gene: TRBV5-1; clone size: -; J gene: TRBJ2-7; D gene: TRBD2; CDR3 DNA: TGCGCCAGCAGCTGGGCGGGGGACTCCTACGAGCAGTACTTC; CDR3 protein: CASSWAGDSYEQYF
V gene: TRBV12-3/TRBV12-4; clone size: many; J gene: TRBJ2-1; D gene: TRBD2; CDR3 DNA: TGTGCCAGCAGTCCTGGGACTAGCGGGAGTGACCAGTTCTTC; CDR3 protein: CASSPGTSGSDQFF
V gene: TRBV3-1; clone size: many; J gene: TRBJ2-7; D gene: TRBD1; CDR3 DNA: TGTGCCAGCAGCCTTGGGACAGGTCTTTCCTACGAGCAGTACTTC; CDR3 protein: CASSLGTGLSYEQYF
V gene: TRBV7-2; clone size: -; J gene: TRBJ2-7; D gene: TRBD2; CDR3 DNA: TGTGCCAGCAGCTTAGCGGGGCTAGCGGGAGCTGGCGAGCAGTACTTC; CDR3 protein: CASSLAGLAGAGEQYF
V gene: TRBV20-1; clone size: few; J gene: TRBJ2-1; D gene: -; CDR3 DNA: TGCAGTGCTAGCCCAGGGGCAGGCGTCAATGAGCAGTTCTTC; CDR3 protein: CSASPGAGVNEQFF
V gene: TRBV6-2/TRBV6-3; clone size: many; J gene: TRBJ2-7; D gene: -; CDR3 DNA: TGTGCCAGCAGTTACGACTACGAGCAGTACTTC; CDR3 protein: CASSYDYEQYF
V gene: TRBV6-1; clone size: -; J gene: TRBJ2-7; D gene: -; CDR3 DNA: TGTGCCAGCAGTGTGGAGGGGTACTCCTACGAGCAGTACTTC; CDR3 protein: CASSVEGYSYEQYF
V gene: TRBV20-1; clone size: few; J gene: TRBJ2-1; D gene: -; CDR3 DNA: TGCAGTGCTAGTCGGGGAAGCTACAATGAGCAGTTCTTC; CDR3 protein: CSASRGSYNEQFF
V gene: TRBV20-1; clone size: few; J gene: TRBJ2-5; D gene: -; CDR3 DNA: TGCAGTGCTCACCGAAGGGCCCAAGAGACCCAGTACTTC; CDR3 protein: CSAHRRAQETQYF
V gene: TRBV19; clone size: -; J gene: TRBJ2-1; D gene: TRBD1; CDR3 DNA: TGTGCCAGTATCGAATCGGGACAGGGATTCAATGAGCAGTTCTTC; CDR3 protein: CASIESGQGFNEQFF
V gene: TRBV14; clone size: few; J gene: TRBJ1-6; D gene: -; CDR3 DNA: TGTGCCAGCAGCCAATTAACAGGCGGTTCACCCCTCCACTTT; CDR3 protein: CASSQLTGGSPLHF
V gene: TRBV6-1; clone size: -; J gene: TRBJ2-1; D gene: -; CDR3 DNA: TGTGCCAGCAGCTCAGGCGAGGAGGGGAACAATGAGCAGTTCTTC; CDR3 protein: CASSSGEEGNNEQFF
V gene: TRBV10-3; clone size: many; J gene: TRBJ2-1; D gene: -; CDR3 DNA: TGTGCCATCAGTGGGGACTCTTCCTCCTACAATGAGCAGTTCTTC; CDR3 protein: CAISGDSSSYNEQFF
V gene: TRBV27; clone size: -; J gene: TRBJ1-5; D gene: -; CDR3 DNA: TGTGCCAGCAGTTTATATCAGGGCAATCAGCCCCAGCATTTT; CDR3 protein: CASSLYQGNQPQHF
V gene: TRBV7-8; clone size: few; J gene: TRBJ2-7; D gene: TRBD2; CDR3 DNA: TGTGCCAGCACATCGGGAGGTAGGAACGAGCAGTACTTC; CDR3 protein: CASTSGGRNEQYF
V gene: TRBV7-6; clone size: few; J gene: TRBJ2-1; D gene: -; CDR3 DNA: TGTGCCAGCAGCCTAAAAACCTACAATGAGCAGTTCTTC; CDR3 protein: CASSLKTYNEQFF
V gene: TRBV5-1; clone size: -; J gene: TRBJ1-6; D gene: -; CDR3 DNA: TGCGCCAGCAGCTTGGGACCTAGCGAAACCTATAATTCACCCCTCCACTTT; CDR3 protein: CASSLGPSETYNSPLHF
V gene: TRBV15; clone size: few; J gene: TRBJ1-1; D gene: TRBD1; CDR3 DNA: TGTGCCACCAGCGACAGGGAGGAAGGAACTGAAGCTTTCTTT; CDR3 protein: CATSDREEGTEAFF
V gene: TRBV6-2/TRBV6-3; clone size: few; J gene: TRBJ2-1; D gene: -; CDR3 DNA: TGTGCCAGCAGCCAATACCGGGCCTACAATGAGCAGTTCTTC; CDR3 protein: CASSQYRAYNEQFF
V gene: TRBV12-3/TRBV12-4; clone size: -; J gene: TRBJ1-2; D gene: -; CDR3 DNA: TGTGCCACCCCGGACGGGTCGGGCGGCTACACCTTC; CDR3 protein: CATPDGSGGYTF
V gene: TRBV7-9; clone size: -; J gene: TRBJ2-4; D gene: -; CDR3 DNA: TGTGCCAGCAGCGCCACCGGGACCCACGATTACTTC; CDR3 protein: CASSATGTHDYF
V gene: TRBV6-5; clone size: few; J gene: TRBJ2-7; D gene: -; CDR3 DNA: TGTGCCAGCCGAGGGCTGAACTACGAGCAGTACTTC; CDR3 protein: CASRGLNYEQYF
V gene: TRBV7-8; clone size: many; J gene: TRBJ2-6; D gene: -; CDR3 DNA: TGTGCCAGCAGCTCGAGCGCCTCTGGGGCCAACGTCCTGACTTTC; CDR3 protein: CASSSSASGANVLTF
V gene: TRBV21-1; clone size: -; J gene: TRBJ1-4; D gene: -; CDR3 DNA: TGTGCCAAACAGGGGAATGAAAAACTGTTTTTT; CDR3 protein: CAKQGNEKLFF
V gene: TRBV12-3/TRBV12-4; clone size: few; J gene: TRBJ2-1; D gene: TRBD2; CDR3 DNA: TGTGCCAGCAGCCCACTAGCGGGGGGTTTTCACTATGAGCAGTTCTTC; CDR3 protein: CASSPLAGGFHYEQFF
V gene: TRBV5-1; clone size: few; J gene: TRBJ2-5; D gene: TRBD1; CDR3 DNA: TGCGCCAGCAGCCCAACAGGGGGGTTTCAAGAGACCCAGTACTTC; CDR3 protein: CASSPTGGFQETQYF
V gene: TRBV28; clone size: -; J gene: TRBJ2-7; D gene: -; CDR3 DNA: TGTGCCACCTATCGCGTAGGCGACGACGAGCAGTACTTC; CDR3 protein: CATYRVGDDEQYF
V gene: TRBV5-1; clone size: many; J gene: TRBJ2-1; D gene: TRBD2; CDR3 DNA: TGTGCCAGCAGCCTACTAGCGGGACTTTACAATGAGCAGTTCTTC; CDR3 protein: CASSLLAGLYNEQFF
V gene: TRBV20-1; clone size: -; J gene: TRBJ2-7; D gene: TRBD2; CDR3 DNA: TGCAGTGCGGCGGGGGGCGCATCCTACGAGCAGTACTTC; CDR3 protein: CSAAGGASYEQYF
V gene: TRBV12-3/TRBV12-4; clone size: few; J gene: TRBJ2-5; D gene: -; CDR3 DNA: TGTGCCAGCAGAGGGTCTCAAGAGACCCAGTACTTC; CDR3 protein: CASRGSQETQYF
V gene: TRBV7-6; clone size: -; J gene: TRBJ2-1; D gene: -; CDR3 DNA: TGTGCCAGCAGCTTATCCCACAGGACCCATGAGCAGTTCTTC; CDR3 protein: CASSLSHRTHEQFF
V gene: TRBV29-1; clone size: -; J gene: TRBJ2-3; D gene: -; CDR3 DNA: TGCAGCGTTGATTTGTATCGCCTCGGCACAGATACGCAGTATTTT; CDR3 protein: CSVDLYRLGTDTQYF
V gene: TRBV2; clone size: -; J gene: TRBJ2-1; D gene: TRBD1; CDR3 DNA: TGTGCCAGGGGGACAGGGGGCGGGAATGAGCAGTTCTTC; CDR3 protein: CARGTGGGNEQFF
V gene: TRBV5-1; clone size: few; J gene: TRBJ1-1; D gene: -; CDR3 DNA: TGCGCCAGCAAAAATCAGGGAAGCACTGAAGCTTTCTTT; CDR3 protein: CASKNQGSTEAFF
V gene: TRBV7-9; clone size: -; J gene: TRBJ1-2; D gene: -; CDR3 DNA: TGTGCCAGCAGCTCCCCGGTCGAGGGCTACACCTTC; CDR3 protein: CASSSPVEGYTF
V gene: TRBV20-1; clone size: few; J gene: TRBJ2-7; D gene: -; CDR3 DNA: TGCAGTGCGCCGAAGGTAGACTTCTCCTACGAGCAGTACTTC; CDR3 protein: CSAPKVDFSYEQYF
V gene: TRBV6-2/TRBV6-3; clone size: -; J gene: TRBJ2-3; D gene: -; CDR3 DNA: TGTGCCAGCAGTTACGGGAGGAATACGCAGTATTTT; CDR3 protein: CASSYGRNTQYF
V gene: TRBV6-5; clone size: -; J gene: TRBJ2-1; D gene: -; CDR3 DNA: TGTGCCAGCAGTTTGAGCGGATATTACAATGAGCAGTTCTTC; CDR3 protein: CASSLSGYYNEQFF
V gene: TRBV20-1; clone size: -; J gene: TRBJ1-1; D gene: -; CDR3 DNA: TGCAGTGCTGCAGGGGTAGGTGGGAACACTGGAGCTTTCTTT; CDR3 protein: CSAAGVGGNTGAFF
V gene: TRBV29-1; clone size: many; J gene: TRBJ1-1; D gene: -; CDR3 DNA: TGCAGCATACCGTTGGGCCTGAGTGACCGGGGGGCTTTCTTT; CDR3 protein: CSIPLGLSDRGAFF
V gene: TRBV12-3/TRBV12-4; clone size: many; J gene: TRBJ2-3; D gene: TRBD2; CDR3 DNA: TGTGCCAGCAGTTTTGGTGGACTAGCGGGAGCAGATACGCAGTATTTT; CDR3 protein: CASSFGGLAGADTQYF
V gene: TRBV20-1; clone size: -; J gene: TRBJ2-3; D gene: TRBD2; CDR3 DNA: TGCAGTGCTCCCGCCCGGGCAAGCGGGGGCACAGATACGCAGTATTTT; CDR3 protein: CSAPARASGGTDTQYF
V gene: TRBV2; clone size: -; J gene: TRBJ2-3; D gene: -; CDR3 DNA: TGTGCCAGCGTAATGTTGTATACGCAGTATTTT; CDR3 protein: CASVMLYTQYF
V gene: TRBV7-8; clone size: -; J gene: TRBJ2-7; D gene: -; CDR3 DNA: TGTGCCAGCAGCTTACTGTCACAGGGAGAGCAGTACTTC; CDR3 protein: CASSLLSQGEQYF
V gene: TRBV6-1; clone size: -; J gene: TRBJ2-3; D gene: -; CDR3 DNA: TGTGCCAGCAGACCGCGGGGTTGGAGCACAGATACGCAGTATTTT; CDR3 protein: CASRPRGWSTDTQYF
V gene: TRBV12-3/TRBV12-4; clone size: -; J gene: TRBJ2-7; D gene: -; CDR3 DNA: TGTGCCAGCAGTTTCAGACTAGTCCCGGCTTACGAGCAGTACTTC; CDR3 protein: CASSFRLVPAYEQYF
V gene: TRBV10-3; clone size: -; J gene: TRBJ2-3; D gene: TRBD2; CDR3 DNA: TGTGCCATCAGCCTCGGGAGTAGCGGGGATACGCAGTATTTT; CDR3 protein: CAISLGSSGDTQYF
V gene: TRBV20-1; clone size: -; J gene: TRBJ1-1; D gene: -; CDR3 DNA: TGCAGTGCCAACCAACAGGGCTCCGTCCCTAGTACTGAAGCTTTCTTT; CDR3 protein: CSANQQGSVPSTEAFF